Shown below are 31 T cell receptor beta chains from a single sample sequenced in a study of cytomegalovirus exposure and HLA in healthy donors (TCRdb year 2017). The protocol used for the library was the immunoSEQ multiplex PCR assay. For the multiplex PCR, a mixture combining 60 forward primers for TCR Vbeta segments and 13 reverse primers for TCR Jbeta segments was used. The table comes from immuneACCESS by way of TCRdb, which keeps in-frame sequences with V and J called. Part of the clones is missing from these tables; in studies checked, under half for an unresolved V gene and the rest for unknown reasons. The sample's own table lists some 84,000 clones. 0.58% of the sample is in the top ten clones. Input material: PBMCs. These receptors were collected from a man aged 50 to 60 in good health and CMV-seronegative.

The chain joins TRBV5-8 to TRBJ2-1, with D possibly being TRBD1 (5 bases). V lost 2 bases to trimming and J lost 4 bases, with 10 bases between them. The CDR3 contains 14 residues. Germline lookup yields CDR1 SGHTS and CDR2 YDEGEE. Here the CDR3 reads CASSFQTVYNEQFF. The CDR3 region has the DNA TGTGCCAGCAGCTTCCAGACAGTATACAATGAGCAGTTCTTC.

V and J are TRBV28 and TRBJ1-2; 7 bases match TRBD1. Germline V gene lookup returns CDR1 MDHEN and CDR2 SYDVKM. J lost 4 bases, V lost 5 bases, and 10 bases had no gene match. CDR3 length: 15 residues. The CDR3 region is CASSLWTGRSYGYTF. Written as DNA, the CDR3 is TGTGCCAGCAGTCTCTGGACAGGCCGCTCCTATGGCTACACCTTC.

CDR3 loop: CASSLGGSWEQFF. The DNA of the CDR3 is TGTGCCAGCAGCTTAGGTGGTAGCTGGGAGCAGTTCTTC. The rearrangement joins TRBV11-3 to TRBJ2-1; no definite D call. The ends were cut back, 1 base at V and 10 bases at J, with 11 bases in the middle. Germline-derived CDR1 and CDR2 are SGHNT and YENEEA. The CDR3 consists of 13 residues.

The gene calls are TRBV6-6 and TRBJ2-2; TRBD2 aligns across 11 bases. The CDR3 has 15 amino acids. V gave up 6 bases and J gave up 1 base; unmatched junction bases: 1. CDR1 is MNHNY and CDR2 is SVGAGI in the germline V gene (reference sequence). CDR3 coding DNA: TGTGCCAGCAGAACTAGCGGGGGGAACACCGGGGAGCTGTTTTTT. Translation gives CASRTSGGNTGELFF.

The V and J genes are TRBV27 and TRBJ1-1; 9 bases map to TRBD1. V was clipped by 6 bases and J by 4 bases; unmatched bases: 12. CDR3 length equals 16 residues. The germline CDR1 and CDR2 sequences are MNHEY and SMNVEV (reference sequence). Written as DNA, the CDR3 is TGTGCCAGCAGACTGTTAAACAGGGGGCGCAGCACTGAAGCTTTCTTT. It yields the protein CASRLLNRGRSTEAFF.

The chain couples TRBV29-1 to TRBJ2-1; tentatively, D is TRBD1 (6 bases). Germline CDR1 SQVTM, CDR2 ANQGSEA. The CDR3 covers 12 residues. Deletions cut 7 bases from V and 7 bases from J, with 14 bases between. CDR3 sequence: CSAKPRGNEQFF. The CDR3 region has the DNA TGCAGCGCCAAGCCGAGGGGGAATGAGCAGTTCTTC.

The rearrangement uses TRBV9 and TRBJ1-1; D may be TRBD1 (5 bases). The CDR3 runs 15 residues. Germline assignment: CDR1 SGDLS and CDR2 YYNGEE. V was trimmed by 3 bases and J by 3 bases, leaving 15 bases between them. In DNA form, the CDR3 reads TGTGCCAGCAGCGGGGGCAGGGTCGGGTACACTGAAGCTTTCTTT. Amino acids: CASSGGRVGYTEAFF.

This chain connects TRBV7-2 to TRBJ2-3, with TRBD1 identical over 7 bases. The germline V gene has CDR1 SGHTA and CDR2 FQGNSA. This CDR3 spans 15 amino acids. Trimming cost V 3 bases and J 1 base; bases outside gene matches: 4. CDR3 sequence reads: CASSFGQGGTDTQYF. CDR3 nucleotides: TGTGCCAGCAGCTTTGGTCAGGGGGGCACAGATACGCAGTATTTT.

The chain recombines TRBV7-9 with TRBJ2-3; 10 nucleotides agree with TRBD1. The CDR3 sequence is 17 residues long. J lost 5 bases, V lost 5 bases, and 13 bases had no gene match. Germline V lookup: CDR1 SEHNR, CDR2 FQNEAQ (reference sequence). The CDR3: CASSPSEGQGVGDTQYF. CDR3 nucleotides: TGTGCCAGCAGCCCGTCAGAAGGACAGGGGGTTGGAGATACGCAGTATTTT.

The chain employs TRBV6-1 and TRBJ2-7; 10 bases map to TRBD1. The CDR3 spans 16 residues. Germline assignment: CDR1 MNHNS and CDR2 SASEGT. Unmatched junction bases numbered 7, after V lost 4 bases and J lost 1 base. The CDR3 here is CASSGLGTGDSYEQYF. DNA for the CDR3: TGTGCCAGCAGTGGCCTCGGGACAGGGGATTCCTACGAGCAGTACTTC.

This rearrangement joins TRBV28 to TRBJ2-7; 13 bases match TRBD2. V was clipped by 4 bases and J by 9 bases; unmatched bases: 9. The germline gives CDR1 MDHEN, CDR2 SYDVKM. The CDR3 consists of 15 residues. CDR3 region: CASSYQTSGGLGQYF. The DNA for the CDR3 is TGTGCCAGCAGTTACCAGACTAGCGGGGGGCTTGGGCAGTACTTC.

The J gene is TRBJ1-3, the V gene TRBV5-5; D remains ambiguous. The CDR3 totals 18 residues. CDR1 and CDR2 from the germline V gene are SGHKS and YYEKEE (reference sequence). V dropped 2 bases and J dropped 4 bases, with 22 bases sitting between them. In nucleotides, the CDR3 is TGTGCCAGCAGCTTAGGTTTCGCGTTACGGGGAGGCGGAAACACCATATATTTT. Translation gives CASSLGFALRGGGNTIYF.

This rearrangement joins TRBV4-3 to TRBJ1-1; D remains unclear. The V gene lost 1 base and the J gene lost 8 bases, with 11 bases spanning the gap. Germline loops: CDR1 LGHNA, CDR2 YSLEER. This CDR3 has 13 amino acids. The CDR3 here is CASSQVSGSEAFF. CDR3 coding DNA: TGCGCCAGCAGCCAAGTTTCGGGATCCGAAGCTTTCTTT.

The chain uses TRBV2 and TRBJ2-1; D may be TRBD2 (6 bases). V shed 5 bases and J shed 4 bases, with 9 bases lying between them. This CDR3 contains 13 residues. The V gene's germline CDR1 is SNHLY and CDR2 FYNNEI. CDR3 loop: CASSTGGYNEQFF. In DNA form, the CDR3 reads TGTGCCAGCAGTACCGGGGGTTACAATGAGCAGTTCTTC.

The rearrangement uses TRBV28 and TRBJ1-2; D unresolved. Germline V gives CDR1 MDHEN, CDR2 SYDVKM. V dropped 1 base and J dropped 8 bases, with 11 bases sitting between them. This CDR3 has 13 residues. In DNA form, the CDR3 reads TGTGCCAGCAGTTTATCCGGTCCTCGGGGCTACACCTTC. Amino acid sequence: CASSLSGPRGYTF.

The chain combines TRBV5-4 with TRBJ1-4; D ambiguous. Deletions cut 4 bases from V and 7 bases from J, with 8 bases between. Germline assignment: CDR1 SGHNT and CDR2 YYREEE (reference sequence). The CDR3 runs 12 residues. DNA of the CDR3: TGTGCCAGCAGCCGGGGAAGTGAAAAACTGTTTTTT. Translation gives CASSRGSEKLFF.

CDR3 DNA: TGTGCCAGCAGCATTTACGGGACAGGGGGGGACGGGGAGCTGTTTTTT. It codes for CASSIYGTGGDGELFF. The rearrangement uses TRBV9 and TRBJ2-2, with TRBD1 matching over 11 bases. CDR3 length: 16 amino acids. Trimming removed 4 bases from V and 7 bases from J; junction bases left unmatched: 9. Germline V gene lookup returns CDR1 SGDLS and CDR2 YYNGEE.

The V gene is TRBV28, the J gene TRBJ1-1; the D is unclear. Germline values: CDR1 MDHEN, CDR2 SYDVKM. The ends were cut back, 2 bases at V and 0 bases at J, with 7 bases in the middle. The CDR3 consists of 14 residues. CDR3 sequence (DNA): TGTGCCAGCAGTTTAAACAGTGTGAACACTGAAGCTTTCTTT. Its protein product is CASSLNSVNTEAFF.

The chain has TRBV18 and TRBJ1-4; weak D call: TRBD1 (5 bases). This CDR3 spans 14 amino acids. V was cut by 3 bases and J by 8 bases, with 13 bases left in between. Germline CDR1 and CDR2: KGHSH and LQKENI. The DNA of the CDR3 is TGTGCCAGCTCACCGAACAGGAGGGGCGAAAAACTGTTTTTT. This sequence encodes CASSPNRRGEKLFF. The variable domain in full, with the rest retrieved from reference TRBV18 and TRBJ1-4, is NAGVMQNPRHLVRRRGQEARLRCSPMKGHSHVYWYRQLPEEGLKFMVYLQKENIIDESGMPKERFSAEFPKEGPSILRIQQVVRGDSAAYFCASSPNRRGEKLFFGSGTQLSVL.

The DNA for the CDR3 is TGTGCCAGCAGCTTAGCGCGGGGGGTGGGTAATCAGCCCCAGCATTTT. Translated, it gives CASSLARGVGNQPQHF. The chain uses TRBV7-8 and TRBJ1-5; D perhaps matches TRBD1 (5 bases). There are 16 residues in the CDR3. CDR1 and CDR2 from the germline V gene are SGHVS and FQNEAQ. Trimming stripped 0 bases from V and 4 bases from J, with 13 bases between. Full variable domain (missing parts from reference TRBV7-8 and TRBJ1-5): GAGVSQSPRYKVAKRGQDVALRCDPISGHVSLFWYQQALGQGPEFLTYFQNEAQLDKSGLPSDRFFAERPEGSVSTLKIQRTQQEDSAVYLCASSLARGVGNQPQHFGDGTRLSIL.

This chain joins TRBV5-6 and TRBJ1-6, with D possibly matching TRBD1 (5 bases). Germline CDR1 SGHDT, CDR2 YYEEEE. V shed 1 base and J shed 9 bases, with 20 bases lying between them. The CDR3 is made up of 17 amino acids. This CDR3 reads CASSLFAGRLGGSPLHF. The CDR3, as DNA: TGTGCCAGCAGCTTGTTTGCTGGGAGGCTGGGGGGTTCACCCCTCCACTTT.

The J gene is TRBJ2-2, the V gene TRBV19; 9 nucleotides agree with TRBD1. CDR3 length equals 16 residues. CDR1 and CDR2 (germline): LNHDA, SQIVND (reference sequence). The V and J ends lost 2 bases and 7 bases, in that order; junction bases with no gene match: 8. CDR3 residues: CASSITPGQGIGELFF. The CDR3 nucleotides read TGTGCCAGTAGTATAACCCCGGGACAGGGAATCGGGGAGCTGTTTTTT.

This chain uses TRBV2 with TRBJ1-1; D gene ambiguous. CDR1 and CDR2 (germline): SNHLY, FYNNEI. V lost 1 base and J 0 bases, leaving 9 bases between the germline ends. The CDR3 totals 15 residues. This CDR3 is CASSEVLGLNTEAFF. The CDR3 coding sequence is TGTGCCAGCAGTGAAGTGCTGGGCTTGAACACTGAAGCTTTCTTT. The variable domain in full, completed from reference TRBV2 and TRBJ1-1, reads EPEVTQTPSHQVTQMGQEVILRCVPISNHLYFYWYRQILGQKVEFLVSFYNNEISEKSEIFDDQFSVERPDGSNFTLKIRSTKLEDSAMYFCASSEVLGLNTEAFFGQGTRLTVV.

V gene TRBV6-6 combines with J gene TRBJ2-1; 8 bases agree with TRBD1. The trim removed 1 base at V and 5 bases at J, leaving 4 bases unmatched. The CDR3 runs to 15 residues. CDR1 and CDR2 from the germline V gene are MNHNY and SVGAGI (reference sequence). CDR3 loop: CASSYFQGANNEQFF. The CDR3 DNA is TGTGCCAGCAGTTACTTTCAGGGGGCCAACAATGAGCAGTTCTTC.

CDR3 sequence (DNA): TGCGCCAGCAGCCAAGATTCAGTTAACGAGCAGTTCTTC. Amino acid sequence: CASSQDSVNEQFF. The chain is built from TRBV4-3 and TRBJ2-1, with D uncertain. CDR1 and CDR2 from the germline V gene are LGHNA and YSLEER. The CDR3 sequence is 13 residues long. The germline V and J ends were trimmed by 0 bases and 10 bases, with 10 bases remaining between them.

The rearrangement joins TRBV29-1 to TRBJ1-1; TRBD1 might be the D (6 bases). Germline V gene data show CDR1 as SQVTM and CDR2 as ANQGSEA. The V end lost 7 bases, the J end lost 0 bases, and 12 bases lay between the germline ends. The length of the CDR3 is 13 residues. The CDR3: CSAPRDMNTEAFF. The CDR3 DNA reads as TGCAGCGCTCCCCGGGACATGAACACTGAAGCTTTCTTT.

V is TRBV18 and J is TRBJ1-2; 8 bases fit TRBD1. Trimming at V came to 3 bases and at J to 7 bases, leaving 7 bases not matched to a gene. In germline, CDR1 is KGHSH, CDR2 LQKENI. The CDR3 has 14 amino acids. The CDR3 here is CASSPVTGVGGYTF. CDR3 nucleotide sequence: TGTGCCAGCTCACCCGTGACAGGGGTGGGTGGCTACACCTTC.

J is TRBJ2-7 and V is TRBV5-1; D possibly corresponds to TRBD2 (5 bases). The V end was cut by 3 bases, the J end by 2 bases, with 15 bases between. The CDR3 loop spans 15 amino acids. Germline CDR1 SGHRS, CDR2 YFSETQ. The CDR3 DNA reads as TGCGCCAGCAGCTCTCGCCCCGGAGGTACCTACGAGCAGTACTTC. Amino acids: CASSSRPGGTYEQYF.

The chain uses TRBV6-5 and TRBJ1-2; D remains unclear. In germline, CDR1 is MNHEY, CDR2 SVGAGI. V gave up 2 bases and J gave up 1 base, with 8 bases separating them. The CDR3 is 14 residues long. CDR3 amino acids: CASSYVRGNYGYTF. CDR3 nucleotide sequence: TGTGCCAGCAGTTACGTTCGGGGTAACTATGGCTACACCTTC.

The V call is TRBV7-8, the J call TRBJ2-7; 8 bases agree with TRBD2. Germline V gene sequence: CDR1 SGHVS, CDR2 FQNEAQ. This CDR3 contains 15 residues. V shed 1 base, J shed 6 bases, and the junction held 8 bases outside the gene matches. The CDR3 is CASSLGLAGTFEQYF. CDR3 DNA: TGTGCCAGCAGCTTAGGTCTAGCGGGTACCTTCGAGCAGTACTTC.

This chain uses TRBV4-3 with TRBJ2-7, with a weak D call TRBD2 (5 bases). The CDR3 length is 13 residues. The germline V and J ends were trimmed by 5 bases and 3 bases, with 11 bases remaining between them. Germline loops: CDR1 LGHNA, CDR2 YSLEER. DNA of the CDR3: TGCGCCAGCAGCGATCAACTAGGCTACGAGCAGTACTTC. This codes for CASSDQLGYEQYF.